These 14 T cell receptor beta chains were sequenced from one sample in a study of CD8+CD57+ T cells in acquired aplastic anemia. For CDR3 and TCR beta VDJ profiling, genomic DNA was the template used. TCRdb re-called the reads with MiXCR, one entry per CDR3 protein. Of about 190,000 distinct CDR3 sequences in the sample, around three fifths are singletons; the top ten hold under 60%. The sample was sorted CD4+, CD8+, or CD8+CD57+ T cells (not recorded which) from PBMCs. These receptors were taken from a human donor with severe aplastic anemia or a healthy control (not recorded which).

The chain has TRBV6-2 or TRBV6-3 and TRBJ2-7; D may be TRBD1 (7 bases). This CDR3 is built from 16 residues. Germline V gene sequence: CDR1 MNHEY, CDR2 SVGEGT. V was pared by 3 bases and J by 4 bases, with 19 bases between. The CDR3: CASSYWGEDRAYEQYF. DNA of the CDR3: TGTGCCAGCAGTTATTGGGGGGAAGACAGGGCGTACGAGCAGTACTTC.

The chain joins TRBV7-9 to TRBJ2-7; D is uncertain. The V and J ends lost 5 bases and 5 bases respectively, with 22 bases between them. The CDR3 consists of 16 residues. Germline V CDR1 and CDR2: SEHNR, FQNEAQ (reference sequence). DNA of the CDR3: TGTGCCAGCAGCCTCGAGGTGTTCTCGGACGGCGACGAGCAGTACTTC. It codes for CASSLEVFSDGDEQYF.

This clonotype showed up just once. The germline gene is not matched at one end of the junction; a read error may be the cause. The V and J genes are TRBV6-1 and TRBJ1-1; 10 bases are a match to TRBD1. The CDR3 has 14 residues. CDR1 is MNHNS and CDR2 is SASEGT in the germline V gene. The CDR3 sequence: CASSRGQGYTGAFF. The CDR3 bases are TGTGCCAGCAGTAGGGGACAGGGGTACACTGGAGCTTTCTTT.

The table lists this clonotype with a count of one. The V gene is TRBV7-3, the J gene TRBJ2-6; unclear D gene. The CDR3 is 18 amino acids. Germline assignment: CDR1 SGHTA and CDR2 FQGTGA. V dropped 3 bases and J dropped 0 bases, with 15 bases sitting between them. CDR3: CASSFRSPRNSGANVLTF. As DNA, the CDR3 is TGTGCCAGCAGCTTCCGTAGTCCGAGGAACTCTGGGGCCAACGTCCTGACTTTC.

The chain employs TRBV2 and TRBJ1-4; TRBD1 matches 10 bases. Germline V CDR1 and CDR2: SNHLY, FYNNEI. The CDR3 totals 15 residues. With V trimmed by 6 bases and J by 5 bases, 6 bases remained unmatched. The chain's CDR3 is CASSGQGGENEKLFF. The CDR3 bases are TGTGCCAGCAGCGGACAGGGGGGTGAAAATGAAAAACTGTTTTTT.

This clonotype has at least ten counts. The chain recombines TRBV7-9 with TRBJ1-1, with 7 bases identical to TRBD1. The V segment lost 5 bases and the J segment 1 base; nucleotides outside the gene matches: 10. Germline V gene lookup returns CDR1 SEHNR and CDR2 FQNEAQ (reference sequence). The CDR3 has 16 residues. The CDR3 here is CASSPLTGSGNTEAFF. The CDR3 region has the DNA TGTGCCAGCAGCCCCTTGACAGGGTCCGGGAACACTGAAGCTTTCTTT. Combining the CDR3 with reference TRBV7-9 and TRBJ1-1 gives the whole variable domain DTGVSQNPRHKITKRGQNVTFRCDPISEHNRLYWYRQTLGQGPEFLTYFQNEAQLEKSRLLSDRFSAERPKGSFSTLEIQRTEQGDSAMYLCASSPLTGSGNTEAFFGQGTRLTVV.

The chain carries TRBV7-3 and TRBJ2-3; 8 bases line up with TRBD2. The CDR3 is made up of 17 amino acids. Germline-derived CDR1 and CDR2 are SGHTA and FQGTGA. The J segment lost 3 bases and the V segment lost 5 bases, leaving 13 bases of the junction unmatched. The CDR3 bases are TGTGCCAGCAGCCCCCTTTTAGGGCGCGGGGGGACAGATACGCAGTATTTT. Its protein product is CASSPLLGRGGTDTQYF.

Only a few counts were recorded for this clonotype. The V gene is TRBV9, the J gene TRBJ1-1; D may be TRBD1 (5 bases). The V gene lost 4 bases and the J gene lost 10 bases, with 11 bases spanning the gap. Germline assignment: CDR1 SGDLS and CDR2 YYNGEE. The CDR3 has 11 amino acids. Written as DNA, the CDR3 is TGTGCCAGCAGCAGTGGGACGGGAGCTTTCTTT. Its translation is CASSSGTGAFF. The entire variable domain, with the rest obtained from reference TRBV9 and TRBJ1-1, is as follows: DSGVTQTPKHLITATGQRVTLRCSPRSGDLSVYWYQQSLDQGLQFLIQYYNGEERAKGNILERFSAQQFPDLHSELNLSSLELGDSALYFCASSSGTGAFFGQGTRLTVV.

Many counts were recorded for this clonotype. The chain is built from TRBV5-6 and TRBJ2-7; D uncertain. Germline V lookup: CDR1 SGHDT, CDR2 YYEEEE. The CDR3 is 14 residues long. Between the trimmed V and J ends, which lost 5 bases and 0 bases, there was a span of 12 bases. The CDR3 DNA sequence: TGTGCCAGCAGTTGGCCTGGAAGCTCCTACGAGCAGTACTTC. It codes for CASSWPGSSYEQYF.

The chain is built from TRBV19 and TRBJ2-1; 7 bases are a match to TRBD1. The CDR3 runs 16 residues. Germline V gene lookup returns CDR1 LNHDA and CDR2 SQIVND (reference sequence). Losses at the gene ends were 3 bases for V and 5 bases for J; bases not matched to a gene: 10. The CDR3 spells CASSIIRTGEHNEQFF. The CDR3 DNA follows: TGTGCCAGTAGTATCATCCGGACAGGAGAGCACAATGAGCAGTTCTTC. Full variable domain (missing parts from reference TRBV19 and TRBJ2-1): DGGITQSPKYLFRKEGQNVTLSCEQNLNHDAMYWYRQDPGQGLRLIYYSQIVNDFQKGDIAEGYSVSREKKESFPLTVTSAQKNPTAFYLCASSIIRTGEHNEQFFGPGTRLTVL.

CDR3 in DNA: TGTGCCAGCAGCTTGGGGCTAGCGGGTATGACAGATACGCAGTATTTT. The encoded protein is CASSLGLAGMTDTQYF. The chain has TRBV5-4 and TRBJ2-3; 8 bases match TRBD2. Unmatched junction bases numbered 6, after V lost 0 bases and J lost 3 bases. This CDR3 has 16 amino acids. Germline-derived CDR1 and CDR2 are SGHNT and YYREEE (reference sequence). Based on the CDR3 plus reference TRBV5-4 and TRBJ2-3, the full variable domain is ETGVTQSPTHLIKTRGQQVTLRCSSQSGHNTVSWYQQALGQGPQFIFQYYREEENGRGNFPPRFSGLQFPNYSSELNVNALELDDSALYLCASSLGLAGMTDTQYFGPGTRLTVL.

This chain connects TRBV5-4 to TRBJ1-2; D call uncertain. The CDR3 length is 14 residues. Trimming stripped 4 bases from V and 4 bases from J, with 14 bases between. Germline V gene data show CDR1 as SGHNT and CDR2 as YYREEE (reference sequence). The CDR3 loop is CASSPAREVYGYTF. For the CDR3, the DNA is TGTGCCAGCAGCCCAGCGAGGGAGGTCTATGGCTACACCTTC.

As to this clonotype: This is likely a read error, given that the CDR3 carries no conserved phenylalanine or tryptophan at its end. The chain recombines TRBV29-1 with TRBJ2-1; the match to TRBD1 covers 9 bases. The V and J ends lost 6 bases and 9 bases, in that order; junction bases with no gene match: 6. Germline CDR1 SQVTM, CDR2 ANQGSEA. This CDR3 region has 12 residues. The DNA for the CDR3 is TGCAGCGTGGTGACAGGGGGTTTTGAGCAGTTCTCC. It encodes CSVVTGGFEQFS.

The chain joins TRBV5-1 to TRBJ2-2; TRBD2 agrees at 13 bases. Germline CDR1 SGHRS, CDR2 YFSETQ. The V segment lost 2 bases and the J segment 5 bases; nucleotides outside the gene matches: 3. This CDR3 comprises 16 residues. CDR3 DNA sequence: TGCGCCAGCAGCTTCCTACTAGCGGGAGGGACCGGGGAGCTGTTTTTT. It codes for CASSFLLAGGTGELFF.